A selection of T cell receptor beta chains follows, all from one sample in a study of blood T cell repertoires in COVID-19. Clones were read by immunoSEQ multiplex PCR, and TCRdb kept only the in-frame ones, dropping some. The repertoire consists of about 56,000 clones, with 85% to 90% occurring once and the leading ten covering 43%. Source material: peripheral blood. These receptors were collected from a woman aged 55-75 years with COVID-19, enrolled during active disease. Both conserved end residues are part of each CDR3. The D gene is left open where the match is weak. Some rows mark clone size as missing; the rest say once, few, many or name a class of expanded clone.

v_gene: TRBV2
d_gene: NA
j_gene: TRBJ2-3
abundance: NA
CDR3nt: TGTGCCAGCAAGGTCAACATAGAAGTTAGGGGGGGAACTTATACGCAGTATTTT
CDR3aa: CASKVNIEVRGGTYTQYF

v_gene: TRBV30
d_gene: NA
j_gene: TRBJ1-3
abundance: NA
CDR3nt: TGTGCCTCCACTCAGGGAACTGGAAACACCATATATTTT
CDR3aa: CASTQGTGNTIYF

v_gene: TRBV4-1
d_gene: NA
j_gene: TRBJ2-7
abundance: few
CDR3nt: TGCGCCAGCAGTAGGCAGGGTGATTTCCACGAGCAGTACTTC
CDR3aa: CASSRQGDFHEQYF

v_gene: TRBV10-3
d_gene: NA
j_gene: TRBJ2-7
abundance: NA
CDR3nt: TGTGCCATAGCCCGTGAACAGGGAGTTTACGAGCAGTACTTC
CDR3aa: CAIAREQGVYEQYF

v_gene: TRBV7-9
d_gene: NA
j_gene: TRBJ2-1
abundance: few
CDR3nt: TGTGCCAGCAGCTCAGCGGCTGAGGGGGATGAGCAGTTCTTC
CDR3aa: CASSSAAEGDEQFF

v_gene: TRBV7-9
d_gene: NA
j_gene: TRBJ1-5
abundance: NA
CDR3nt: TGTGCCAGCAGCTTAGCTCGAGATCAGCCCCAGCATTTT
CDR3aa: CASSLARDQPQHF

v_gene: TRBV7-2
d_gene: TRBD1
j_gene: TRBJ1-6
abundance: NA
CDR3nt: TGTGCCAGCAGCTTAGGTGGACAGGGGGCTGCTTCACCCCTCCACTTT
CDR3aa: CASSLGGQGAASPLHF

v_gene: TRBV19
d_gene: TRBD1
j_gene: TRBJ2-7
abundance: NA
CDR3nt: TGTGCCAGTACTTCAGGGTGGGACAGCTCCTACGAGCAGTACTTC
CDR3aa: CASTSGWDSSYEQYF

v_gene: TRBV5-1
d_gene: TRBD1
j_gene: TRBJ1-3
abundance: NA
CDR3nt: TGCGCCAGCAGCCCGGGACAGGTCTCTGGAAACACCATATATTTT
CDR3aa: CASSPGQVSGNTIYF

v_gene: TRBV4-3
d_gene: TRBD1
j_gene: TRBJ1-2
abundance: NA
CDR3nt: TGCGCCAGCAGCCAAGCCCCGGGACAGACATATGGCTACACCTTC
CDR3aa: CASSQAPGQTYGYTF

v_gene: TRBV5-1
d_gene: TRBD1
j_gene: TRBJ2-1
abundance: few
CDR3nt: TGCGCCAGCAGCTTCGGACAGGGGGGGAATGAGCAGTTCTTC
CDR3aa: CASSFGQGGNEQFF

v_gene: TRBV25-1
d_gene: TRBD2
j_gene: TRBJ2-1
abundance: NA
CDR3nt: TGTGCCAGCACCCAAGGGACGGGGGGGCAGGGGTTCTTC
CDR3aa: CASTQGTGGQGFF

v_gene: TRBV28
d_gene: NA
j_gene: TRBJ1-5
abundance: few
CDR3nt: TGTGCCAGCAGTTTTCAGGGAAGCGGCAATCAGCCCCAGCATTTT
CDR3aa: CASSFQGSGNQPQHF

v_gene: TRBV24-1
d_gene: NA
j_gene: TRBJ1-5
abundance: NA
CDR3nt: TGTGCCACCAGTGATGCGGCCGGTGGGAATACTAGGCAGCCCCAGCATTTT
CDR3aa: CATSDAAGGNTRQPQHF

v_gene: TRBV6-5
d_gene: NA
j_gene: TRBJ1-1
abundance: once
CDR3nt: TGTGCCAGTGGGCGGGGGGTCGCTGAAGCTTTCTTT
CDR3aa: CASGRGVAEAFF

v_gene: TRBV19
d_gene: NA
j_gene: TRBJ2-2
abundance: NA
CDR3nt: TGTGCCAGTAGTCCCCAGACTCCTATTGGAGAGCTGTTTTTT
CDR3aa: CASSPQTPIGELFF

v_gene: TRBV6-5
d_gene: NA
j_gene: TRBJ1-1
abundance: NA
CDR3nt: TGTGCCAGCAGTATTCAGGCGGACATGAACACTGAAGCTTTCTTT
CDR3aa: CASSIQADMNTEAFF

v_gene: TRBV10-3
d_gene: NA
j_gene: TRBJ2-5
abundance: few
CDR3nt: TGTGCCATCAGTGAGTCATCAGCGGGGACACGGGAGACCCAGTACTTC
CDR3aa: CAISESSAGTRETQYF

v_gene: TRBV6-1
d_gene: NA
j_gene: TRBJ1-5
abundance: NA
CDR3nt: TGTGCCAGCAGTGAAGTGGGCAGCAATCAGCCCCAGCATTTT
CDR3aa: CASSEVGSNQPQHF

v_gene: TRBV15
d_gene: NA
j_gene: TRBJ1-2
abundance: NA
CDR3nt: TGTGCCACCAGCAGAGCGACAGGCTATGGCTACACCTTC
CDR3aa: CATSRATGYGYTF

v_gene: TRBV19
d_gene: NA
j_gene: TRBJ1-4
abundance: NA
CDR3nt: TGTGCCAGTAGTAACAGGGCAACTAATGAAAAACTGTTTTTT
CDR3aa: CASSNRATNEKLFF

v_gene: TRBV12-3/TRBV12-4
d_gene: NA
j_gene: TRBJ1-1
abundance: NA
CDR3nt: TGTGCCAGCAGTTTTATTGAGGCTGAAGCTTTCTTT
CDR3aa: CASSFIEAEAFF

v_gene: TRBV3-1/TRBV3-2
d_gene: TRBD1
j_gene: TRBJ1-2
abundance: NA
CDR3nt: TGTGCCAGCAGACTAAGCGGGACAGGGGACGATGGCTACACCTTC
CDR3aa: CASRLSGTGDDGYTF

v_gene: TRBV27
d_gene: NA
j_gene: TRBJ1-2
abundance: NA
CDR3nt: TGTGCCAGCAGTTTATCGCGGCAAAGCCGCGGCTACACCTTC
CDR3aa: CASSLSRQSRGYTF

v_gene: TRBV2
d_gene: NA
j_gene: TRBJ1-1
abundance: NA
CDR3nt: TGTGCCAGCAGCGCCACTCCAGGCGGGGAAGCTTTCTTT
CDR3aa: CASSATPGGEAFF

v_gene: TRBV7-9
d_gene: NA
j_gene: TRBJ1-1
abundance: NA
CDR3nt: TGTGCCAGTAGTCTCACAGGGCGCTCTGAAGCTTTCTTT
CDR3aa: CASSLTGRSEAFF

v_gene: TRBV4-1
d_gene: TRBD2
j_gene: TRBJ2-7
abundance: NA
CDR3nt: TGCGCCAGCAGCCACCTAGCGGGAGAGTCCTACGAGCAGTACTTC
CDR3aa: CASSHLAGESYEQYF

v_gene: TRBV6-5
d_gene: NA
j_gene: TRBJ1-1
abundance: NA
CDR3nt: TGTGCCAGCACGCCGCAGGGAGGCACTGAAGCTTTCTTT
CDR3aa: CASTPQGGTEAFF

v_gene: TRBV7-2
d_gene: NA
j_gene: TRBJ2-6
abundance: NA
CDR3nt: TGTGCCAGCAGTTCCCCAGGGGGGGCCAACGTCCTGACTTTC
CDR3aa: CASSSPGGANVLTF

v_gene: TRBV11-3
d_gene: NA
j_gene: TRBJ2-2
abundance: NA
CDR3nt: TGTGCCAGCAGCTTATCGGGGCAGGGGCCGGACACCGGGGAGCTGTTTTTT
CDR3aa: CASSLSGQGPDTGELFF

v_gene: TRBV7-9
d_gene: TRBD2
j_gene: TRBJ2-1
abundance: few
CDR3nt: TGTGCCAGCAGCTTAGCGCCGGGGGGCTACAATGAGCAGTTCTTC
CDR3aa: CASSLAPGGYNEQFF

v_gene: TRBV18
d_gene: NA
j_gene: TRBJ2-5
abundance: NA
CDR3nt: TGTGCCAGCTCACCAGTCCAGGGTGGGGTAGAGACCCAGTACTTC
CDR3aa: CASSPVQGGVETQYF

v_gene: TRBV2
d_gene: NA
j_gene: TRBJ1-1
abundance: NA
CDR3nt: TGTGCCAGCAGTGACGACAGCACTGAAGCTTTCTTT
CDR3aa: CASSDDSTEAFF

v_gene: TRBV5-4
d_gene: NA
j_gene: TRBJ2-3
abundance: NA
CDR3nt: TGTGCCAGCAGCTGGGGGGTGGAAAGCACAGATACGCAGTATTTT
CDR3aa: CASSWGVESTDTQYF

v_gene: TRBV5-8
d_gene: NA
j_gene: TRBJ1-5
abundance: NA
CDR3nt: TGTGCCAGCAGCTTCCCAGGGGATCAGCCCCAGCATTTT
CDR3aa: CASSFPGDQPQHF

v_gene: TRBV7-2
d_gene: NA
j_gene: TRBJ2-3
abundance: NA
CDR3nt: TGTGCCAGCAGCTTAGGGCAGGCCGGCACAGATACGCAGTATTTT
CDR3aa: CASSLGQAGTDTQYF

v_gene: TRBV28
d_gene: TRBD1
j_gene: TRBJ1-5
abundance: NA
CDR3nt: TGTGCCAACGCCCCGACAGGGAAAGGGGCTCAGCCCCAGCATTTT
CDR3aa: CANAPTGKGAQPQHF

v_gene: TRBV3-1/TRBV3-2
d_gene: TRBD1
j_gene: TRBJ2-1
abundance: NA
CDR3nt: TGTGCCAGCACCCAGGGGGGGACAGGGTCTGAGCAGTTCTTC
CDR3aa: CASTQGGTGSEQFF

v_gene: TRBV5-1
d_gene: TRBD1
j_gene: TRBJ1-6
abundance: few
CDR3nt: TGCGCCAGCAGCGCGGACAGGGTGAACTCACCCCTCCACTTT
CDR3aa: CASSADRVNSPLHF

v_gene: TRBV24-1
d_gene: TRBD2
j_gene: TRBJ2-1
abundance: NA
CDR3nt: TGTGCCACCAGTGACCGGGACTACCACGAGCAGTTCTTC
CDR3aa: CATSDRDYHEQFF

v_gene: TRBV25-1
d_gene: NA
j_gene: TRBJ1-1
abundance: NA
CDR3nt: TGTGCCAGCACCGCGGGACCGTCGAACACTGAAGCTTTCTTT
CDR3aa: CASTAGPSNTEAFF

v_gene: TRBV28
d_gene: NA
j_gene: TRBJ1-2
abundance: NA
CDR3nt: TGTGCCAGCTCCCCCCGAGGTACAGGACCCGGTTTTGGCTACACCTTC
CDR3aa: CASSPRGTGPGFGYTF

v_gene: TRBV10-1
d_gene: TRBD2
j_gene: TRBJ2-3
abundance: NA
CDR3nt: TGCGCCAGCAGTGATGCGGGAGTAATGGGGCGAGATACGCAGTATTTT
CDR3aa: CASSDAGVMGRDTQYF

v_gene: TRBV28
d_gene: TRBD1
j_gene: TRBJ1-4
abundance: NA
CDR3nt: TGTGCCAGCAGTTTGGACAGGGTTAATGAAAAACTGTTTTTT
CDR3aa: CASSLDRVNEKLFF

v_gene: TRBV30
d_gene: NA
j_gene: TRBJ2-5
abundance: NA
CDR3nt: TGTGCCTGGAGTCAAATGGAGACCCAGTACTTC
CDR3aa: CAWSQMETQYF

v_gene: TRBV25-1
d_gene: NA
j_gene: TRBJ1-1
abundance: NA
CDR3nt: TGTGCCAGCAAAAAGACGGGGAACACTGAAGCTTTCTTT
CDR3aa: CASKKTGNTEAFF

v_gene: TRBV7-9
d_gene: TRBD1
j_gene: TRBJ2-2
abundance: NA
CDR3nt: TGTGCCAGCAGCTTAGCAGGGGGCCCCGGGGAGCTGTTTTTT
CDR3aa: CASSLAGGPGELFF

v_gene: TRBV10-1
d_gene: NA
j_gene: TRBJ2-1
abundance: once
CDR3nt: TGCGCCAGCAGTGAAGTTAGGGAGACCGGCTACAATGAGCAGTTCTTC
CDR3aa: CASSEVRETGYNEQFF

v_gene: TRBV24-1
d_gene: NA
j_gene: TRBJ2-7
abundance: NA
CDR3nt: TGTGCCACCAGTGATTCCAGCGGTGAGCAGTACTTC
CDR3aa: CATSDSSGEQYF

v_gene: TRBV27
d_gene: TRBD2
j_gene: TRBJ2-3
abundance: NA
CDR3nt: TGTGCCAGCAGCCGATCCGGGAGGAATACAGATACGCAGTATTTT
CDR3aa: CASSRSGRNTDTQYF

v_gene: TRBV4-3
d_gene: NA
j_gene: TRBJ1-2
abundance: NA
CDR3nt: TGCGCCAGCAGCCTAATTGGGGGGGCCTATGGCTACACCTTC
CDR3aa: CASSLIGGAYGYTF

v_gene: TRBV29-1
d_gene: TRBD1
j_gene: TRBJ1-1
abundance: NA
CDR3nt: TGCAGCGCTAGGAGGGGGCGAGCTTTCTTT
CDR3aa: CSARRGRAFF

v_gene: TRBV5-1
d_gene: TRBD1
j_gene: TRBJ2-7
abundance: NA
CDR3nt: TGCGCCAGCAGCTTGGTTGCAGGGGGCTCCTACGAGCAGTACTTC
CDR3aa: CASSLVAGGSYEQYF

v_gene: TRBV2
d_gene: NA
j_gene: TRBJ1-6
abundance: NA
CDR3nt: TGTGCCAGCAACAAGGGGCTGGGATCACCCCTCCACTTT
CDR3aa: CASNKGLGSPLHF

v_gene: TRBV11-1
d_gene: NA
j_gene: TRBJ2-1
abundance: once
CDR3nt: TGTGCCAGCAGCTTCAGCGAAGCTAGCTCCTACAATGAGCAGTTCTTC
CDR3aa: CASSFSEASSYNEQFF

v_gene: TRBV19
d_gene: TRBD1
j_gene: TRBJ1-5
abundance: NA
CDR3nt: TGTGCCAGTAGTATACAGGACAGGGGTTGGCAGCCCCAGCATTTT
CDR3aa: CASSIQDRGWQPQHF

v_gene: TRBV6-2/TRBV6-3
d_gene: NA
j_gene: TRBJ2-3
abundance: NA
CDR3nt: TGTGCCAGCAGTTACTCGAACGTGGGCCCAGATACGCAGTATTTT
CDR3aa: CASSYSNVGPDTQYF